These 31 T cell receptor beta chains were sequenced from one sample in a study of T cells after yellow fever vaccination. Using its own MiXCR run on the 5' RACE reads, TCRdb lists one record per CDR3 protein. The table has 450,000 to 600,000 distinct CDR3 sequences, about a sixth seen once. The sequencing used PBMCs, collected about 5 days after the first yellow fever vaccination. These receptors were taken from a young man who received the YFV17D yellow fever vaccine.

This clonotype turned up a few times. This chain uses TRBV20-1 with TRBJ2-5; TRBD2 matches 8 bases. Germline lookup yields CDR1 DFQATT and CDR2 SNEGSKA (reference sequence). Trimming removed 2 bases from V and 5 bases from J; junction bases left unmatched: 7. This CDR3 comprises 14 residues. The chain's CDR3 is CSARSRGGGETQYF. CDR3 in DNA: TGCAGTGCTAGATCCCGGGGGGGCGGGGAGACCCAGTACTTC.

Only a few counts were recorded for this clonotype. The chain links TRBV12-3 or TRBV12-4 to TRBJ2-3; either TRBD1 or TRBD2 may supply D (5 bases each). Trimming cost V 7 bases and J 4 bases, with 12 bases left between them. The length of the CDR3 is 13 residues. CDR3 residues: CASTRDPPDTQYF. The CDR3 nucleotides read TGTGCCAGCACTCGGGACCCCCCAGATACGCAGTATTTT.

The CDR3 loop is CASSIDFRSSSSYEQYF. CDR3 in DNA: TGTGCCAGTAGTATAGATTTTCGGAGTTCAAGCTCCTACGAGCAGTACTTC. The rearrangement joins TRBV19 to TRBJ2-7; the D is unclear. Germline assignment: CDR1 LNHDA and CDR2 SQIVND (reference sequence). V lost 0 bases and J 0 bases, leaving 15 bases between the germline ends. CDR3 length: 17 amino acids. The variable domain in full, completed from reference TRBV19 and TRBJ2-7, reads DGGITQSPKYLFRKEGQNVTLSCEQNLNHDAMYWYRQDPGQGLRLIYYSQIVNDFQKGDIAEGYSVSREKKESFPLTVTSAQKNPTAFYLCASSIDFRSSSSYEQYFGPGTRLTVT.

This clonotype was detected only a few times. The V gene is TRBV20-1, the J gene TRBJ1-3; D gene uncertain. Germline CDR1 reads DFQATT; CDR2 reads SNEGSKA (reference sequence). The CDR3 spans 11 residues. Trimming took 3 bases from V and 3 from J, leaving 3 bases between them. The CDR3 DNA reads TGCAGTGCTAGTGATGGAAACACCATATATTTT. As protein: CSASDGNTIYF.

The CDR3 sequence: CASSPTSGGYDEQFF. DNA for the CDR3: TGTGCCAGCAGCCCCACTAGCGGGGGGTATGATGAGCAGTTCTTC. The chain carries TRBV28 and TRBJ2-1; 12 bases map to TRBD2. V shed 6 bases, J shed 8 bases, and the junction held 8 bases outside the gene matches. From germline, CDR1 is MDHEN and CDR2 SYDVKM. This CDR3 comprises 15 residues. Supplemented by reference TRBV28 and TRBJ2-1, the full variable domain reads DVKVTQSSRYLVKRTGEKVFLECVQDMDHENMFWYRQDPGLGLRLIYFSYDVKMKEKGDIPEGYSVSREKKERFSLILESASTNQTSMYLCASSPTSGGYDEQFFGPGTRLTVL.

There are a few counts of this clonotype. This chain uses TRBV7-2 with TRBJ2-5; D gene unclear. CDR1 is SGHTA and CDR2 is FQGNSA in the germline V gene. Trimming took off 3 bases at V and 0 bases at J, with 5 bases between the two ends. CDR3 length: 13 residues. The CDR3 loop is CASSFWYQETQYF. CDR3 in DNA: TGTGCCAGCAGCTTTTGGTACCAAGAGACCCAGTACTTC.

V gene TRBV6-1 combines with J gene TRBJ1-5; no reliable D call. This CDR3 is 14 amino acids long. Trimming removed 9 bases from V and 1 base from J, with 13 bases in between. Germline CDR1 reads MNHNS; CDR2 reads SASEGT. The CDR3: CASRAPGSNQPQHF. The CDR3 DNA reads TGTGCCAGTAGGGCCCCGGGGAGCAATCAGCCCCAGCATTTT.

This clonotype was counted only a few times. This chain joins TRBV7-2 and TRBJ2-7, with TRBD1 matching 7 bases. Germline V lookup: CDR1 SGHTA, CDR2 FQGNSA. The CDR3 has 18 amino acids. The trim removed 0 bases at V and 0 bases at J, leaving 11 bases unmatched. DNA of the CDR3: TGTGCCAGCAGCTTAGCAGGACCCCGCAGGGGGAGCTCCTACGAGCAGTACGTC. Protein: CASSLAGPRRGSSYEQYV.

The chain links TRBV18 to TRBJ2-1, with a weak D call TRBD1 (5 bases). The CDR3 has 11 residues. Trimming cost V 2 bases and J 9 bases, with 5 bases left between them. From germline, CDR1 is KGHSH and CDR2 LQKENI. The CDR3 loop reads CASSPDSEQFF. CDR3 nucleotide sequence: TGTGCCAGCTCACCAGACAGTGAGCAGTTCTTC.

On this clonotype: This is likely a read error, given that the CDR3 carries no conserved phenylalanine or tryptophan at its end. J is TRBJ2-3 and V is TRBV10-3; 7 bases are a match to TRBD2. CDR1 is ENHRY and CDR2 is SYGVKD in the germline V gene. V dropped 7 bases and J dropped 2; count of bases not matched to a gene: 6. The CDR3 has 14 amino acids. The CDR3 reads CAITLGGTTDTQYS. CDR3 nucleotides: TGTGCCATCACCTTGGGGGGGACCACAGATACGCAGTATTCT.

The chain uses TRBV5-1 and TRBJ2-1, with 10 bases fitting TRBD2. The CDR3 consists of 16 residues. The trim removed 5 bases at V and 7 bases at J, leaving 12 bases unmatched. CDR1 is SGHRS and CDR2 is YFSETQ in the germline V gene. The CDR3 DNA is TGCGCCAGCAGGTTAGCGGGGGGCCTCCCGGGGAATGAGCAGTTCTTC. This sequence encodes CASRLAGGLPGNEQFF.

A few counts support this clonotype. V is TRBV10-3 and J is TRBJ2-7; TRBD1 agrees at 9 bases. V was clipped by 6 bases and J by 4 bases; unmatched bases: 7. The CDR3 is made up of 14 amino acids. Germline assignment: CDR1 ENHRY and CDR2 SYGVKD. CDR3 in amino acids: CAISSGQGTYEQYF. CDR3 nucleotide sequence: TGTGCCATCAGCTCCGGACAGGGGACTTACGAGCAGTACTTC.

Only a few counts were recorded for this clonotype. The chain couples TRBV25-1 to TRBJ2-7; a weak D match, TRBD2 (7 bases). The V gene's germline CDR1 is MGHDK and CDR2 SYGVNS. This CDR3 is 15 amino acids long. With 6 bases removed from V and 4 bases from J, the gap between germline ends came to 19 bases. The CDR3 DNA sequence: TGTGCCAGCAGCGGACCGAGGGGGGAGGGTTACGAGCAGTACTTC. This codes for CASSGPRGEGYEQYF.

The J gene is TRBJ1-2, the V gene TRBV27, with D possibly matching TRBD1 (6 bases). CDR1 and CDR2 (germline): MNHEY, SMNVEV (reference sequence). This CDR3 has 16 residues. The ends were cut back, 5 bases at V and 3 bases at J, with 19 bases in the middle. The CDR3 DNA reads as TGTGCCAGCAGTCCCATGAACAGGGACCGCTACTATGGCTACACCTTC. This sequence encodes CASSPMNRDRYYGYTF.

V and J are TRBV4-3 and TRBJ2-2, with D perhaps TRBD2 (6 bases). The CDR3 is 18 residues long. V dropped 0 bases and J dropped 5 bases, with 19 bases sitting between them. Per the germline V gene, CDR1 is LGHNA and CDR2 is YSLEER. CDR3 in DNA: TGCGCCAGCAGCCAAGAATACGCGTTGGGGGGTGGGACCGGGGAGCTGTTTTTT. Protein sequence: CASSQEYALGGGTGELFF.

The chain is built from TRBV27 and TRBJ2-5; tentatively, D is TRBD1 or TRBD2 (6 bases each). The CDR3 has 15 amino acids. Trimming removed 6 bases from V and 5 bases from J, with 19 bases in between. Germline CDR1 is MNHEY and CDR2 is SMNVEV (reference sequence). The CDR3 nucleotides are TGTGCCAGCAGAAGGGTTTTTCGGGGGCAGGAGACCCAGTACTTC. This sequence encodes CASRRVFRGQETQYF.

This clonotype has just one count. CDR3 protein: CSARGVQSGNTIYF. The CDR3 DNA follows: TGCAGTGCTCGCGGGGTCCAATCTGGAAACACCATATATTTT. The V and J genes are TRBV20-1 and TRBJ1-3; D remains ambiguous. CDR1 DFQATT and CDR2 SNEGSKA come from the germline V gene (reference sequence). V lost 5 bases to trimming and J lost 1 base, with 12 bases between them. CDR3 length: 14 residues.

This clonotype was found a few times. J is TRBJ2-7 and V is TRBV21-1; the listed D gene, TRBD1, was not tested against the DNA. TRBV21-1 is a recognized pseudogene. CDR3 size: 16 residues. In nucleotides, the CDR3 is TGTGCCAGCAGGCCCGGGACAGAGTCCCAAGCCTACGAGCAGTACGTC. Protein product: CASRPGTESQAYEQYV.

The chain carries TRBV4-2 and TRBJ1-6; D is perhaps TRBD1 (6 bases). CDR3 size: 16 residues. The V end was cut by 0 bases, the J end by 6 bases, with 12 bases between. Germline CDR1 and CDR2: LGHNA and YNFKEQ. As DNA, the CDR3 is TGTGCCAGCAGCCAAGAATCGGGCAGGGGTAATTCACCCCTCCACTTT. Amino acids: CASSQESGRGNSPLHF.

This clonotype was seen more than once but under ten times. The chain combines TRBV7-2 with TRBJ2-2; possible D gene TRBD2, 6 bases. Trimming took 5 bases from V and 4 from J, leaving 11 bases between them. CDR3 length equals 14 residues. Per germline, CDR1 SGHTA and CDR2 FQGNSA. The DNA of the CDR3 is TGTGCCAGCAGCACCCGACTAGTCACCGGGGAGCTGTTTTTT. It specifies CASSTRLVTGELFF. The complete variable domain, with remaining parts taken from reference TRBV7-2 and TRBJ2-2, reads GAGVSQSPSNKVTEKGKDVELRCDPISGHTALYWYRQSLGQGLEFLIYFQGNSAPDKSGLPSDRFSAERTGGSVSTLTIQRTQQEDSAVYLCASSTRLVTGELFFGEGSRLTVL.

V is TRBV6-1 and J is TRBJ2-1; the D gene could be TRBD1 or TRBD2 (5 bases each). The CDR3 has 17 amino acids. Per the germline V gene, CDR1 is MNHNS and CDR2 is SASEGT. Trimming took 6 bases from V and 0 from J, leaving 18 bases between them. CDR3 amino acids: CASRDGGLTSSYNEQFF. The CDR3 DNA reads TGTGCCAGCAGAGATGGGGGTTTAACGAGCTCCTACAATGAGCAGTTCTTC.

CDR3 region: CASSAYRSSTEAFF. DNA of the CDR3: TGTGCCAGCAGCGCCTATAGGTCGAGTACTGAAGCTTTCTTT. The gene calls are TRBV9 and TRBJ1-1; D is unresolved. Germline CDR1 and CDR2: SGDLS and YYNGEE. Between the trimmed V and J ends, which lost 3 bases and 5 bases, there was a span of 14 bases. There are 14 residues in the CDR3.

This chain uses TRBV19 with TRBJ2-1; D remains ambiguous. The V end was cut by 1 base, the J end by 10 bases, with 5 bases between. This CDR3 has 11 amino acids. In germline, CDR1 is LNHDA, CDR2 SQIVND (reference sequence). The DNA of the CDR3 is TGTGCCAGTAGTATAGGCTGGGAGCAGTTCTTC. Its translation: CASSIGWEQFF. The variable domain in full, with the rest retrieved from reference TRBV19 and TRBJ2-1, is DGGITQSPKYLFRKEGQNVTLSCEQNLNHDAMYWYRQDPGQGLRLIYYSQIVNDFQKGDIAEGYSVSREKKESFPLTVTSAQKNPTAFYLCASSIGWEQFFGPGTRLTVL.

The chain is built from TRBV18 and TRBJ1-1, with D perhaps TRBD1 (5 bases). Germline V gene sequence: CDR1 KGHSH, CDR2 LQKENI. CDR3 size: 12 residues. The ends were cut back, 2 bases at V and 11 bases at J, with 12 bases in the middle. This chain's CDR3 is CASSPASREAFF. DNA for the CDR3: TGTGCCAGCTCACCAGCGAGCAGGGAGGCTTTCTTT.

This chain uses TRBV7-2 with TRBJ2-7; no clear D gene. The V gene's germline CDR1 is SGHTA and CDR2 FQGNSA. Trimming stripped 0 bases from V and 7 bases from J, with 10 bases between. The CDR3 loop spans 13 amino acids. CDR3 DNA sequence: TGTGCCAGCAGCTTAGCAGGGCATGGAGAGCAGTACGTC. Translation gives CASSLAGHGEQYV.

The chain employs TRBV19 and TRBJ2-5, with D unresolved. V lost 7 bases, J lost 5 bases, and 11 bases lay in between. The CDR3 runs to 12 residues. Per germline, CDR1 LNHDA and CDR2 SQIVND (reference sequence). As DNA, the CDR3 is TGTGCCAGTACGAAGAGATTGGAGACCCAGTACTTC. Amino acids: CASTKRLETQYF.

This clonotype was detected only a few times. V gene TRBV5-1 combines with J gene TRBJ1-1, with D tentatively TRBD1 (5 bases). The CDR3 is 12 residues long. Trimming pared 8 bases from V and 5 bases from J, leaving 13 bases between. Per the germline V gene, CDR1 is SGHRS and CDR2 is YFSETQ. The chain's CDR3 is CASTPEGTEAFF. The CDR3 region has the DNA TGCGCCAGTACCCCAGAGGGGACTGAAGCTTTCTTT.

This clonotype has just a few counts. The J gene is TRBJ2-1, the V gene TRBV7-2; 10 nucleotides align to TRBD1. The germline V gene encodes CDR1 SGHTA and CDR2 FQGNSA. The CDR3 length is 15 residues. V dropped 5 bases and J dropped 9; count of bases not matched to a gene: 10. For the CDR3, the DNA is TGTGCCAGCAGCCCCGCCGGGACAGGGGCTGCTGAGCAGTTCTTC. Protein: CASSPAGTGAAEQFF.

V and J are TRBV27 and TRBJ2-7; 12 bases are shared with TRBD1. The length of the CDR3 is 16 residues. Looked up from germline, CDR1 is MNHEY and CDR2 is SMNVEV (reference sequence). The junction had 12 bases not matched to a gene; V was cut back by 5 bases and J by 7 bases. The CDR3 loop reads CASSPPPGTGGNEQYF. In DNA form, the CDR3 reads TGTGCCAGCAGTCCACCCCCCGGGACAGGGGGCAATGAGCAGTACTTC.

The sample holds a few counts of this clonotype. This chain links TRBV7-2 with TRBJ2-7, with D perhaps TRBD2 (6 bases). V shed 6 bases and J shed 0 bases, with 12 bases lying between them. CDR1 SGHTA and CDR2 FQGNSA come from the germline V gene. This CDR3 is 14 amino acids long. The CDR3: CASSWGLPSYEQYV. In DNA form, the CDR3 reads TGTGCCAGCAGTTGGGGACTGCCCTCCTACGAGCAGTACGTC.

This clonotype was detected only a few times. The chain combines TRBV4-3 with TRBJ2-2, with D perhaps TRBD2 (5 bases). V lost 1 base and J lost 5, with 11 bases in between. This CDR3 contains 15 residues. The germline V gene encodes CDR1 LGHNA and CDR2 YSLEER. CDR3 nucleotide sequence: TGCGCCAGCAGCCAAGTATGGGGAGTTACCGGGGAGCTGTTTTTT. Its translation: CASSQVWGVTGELFF.